This TCR beta chain originates from a study of identical twins (dated by TCRdb to between 2015 and 2016). The study in broad terms: To test whether fetal clonotypes persist, the study used deep sequencing on TCR alpha and beta repertoires from monozygotic twins, unrelated adults of various ages, and cord blood. To rule out contamination, replicate twin experiments were performed at different times with different library preparation protocols.

On this clonotype: No cognate antigen has been identified for it. Per-base qualities were not stored, and no clone one base away is much larger.

Results the study describes overall, beyond this receptor: Because the same donors could not be followed over many years, conclusions were based on cross-sectional statistical analysis. Out-of-frame TCR alpha sequences shared between twins showed an excess of low generation-probability sequences compared with coincidental sharing between unrelated individuals. In monozygotic twins, recombination models systematically underestimated out-of-frame TCR alpha sharing, but the models matched the sharing seen between unrelated individuals. The excess sharing between twins in beta out-of-frame sequences was weaker because fewer shared sequences reduced the signal-to-noise ratio. Abundant cord blood beta clonotypes had fewer insertions, young adult naive repertoires showed a similar but weaker trend, and memory repertoires showed no such trend. Zero-insertion analyses could be partly confounded by invariant T cells such as MAIT and iNKT, although diverse VJ usage argued against such confounding for most clonotypes.

Every donor in the study was a healthy Caucasian. Miltenyi CD45RO+ enrichment and human naive T-cell isolation kits were used to isolate memory (CD45RO+) and naive T cells from PBMC. Library preparation employed 5' RACE. The instrument was an Illumina HiSeq 2000. Template switching added a universal primer binding site, and the final cDNA carried a unique molecular identifier that allowed TCR cDNA molecules to be counted accurately. First-strand cDNA for TCR alpha and beta chains was synthesized from specific primers in the conserved constant-segment region. To control for contamination, each cDNA library was double barcoded with a SMART-Mk sample barcode plus Illumina barcodes. TruSeq adapter sequences, together with Illumina sample barcodes, were added in two successive PCR steps. The Illumina HiSeq platform was used with custom primers to sequence TCR alpha and beta cDNA libraries. On the study's bioinformatics: MiGEC processed the raw reads to extract unique molecular identifiers, while MiXCR was used to determine the CDR3 positions. For each individual, recombination models were inferred using an EM algorithm with the repgenHMM and IGoR tools. Shared clonotypes were analyzed with the tcR package in R, and sharing was normalized by the product of cloneset sizes. To study raw recombination without the effects of thymic and clonal selection, out-of-frame nonproductive sequences were analyzed. The public reads were reprocessed in TCRdb via fastp at Q25 and MiXCR, keeping in-frame beta chains. Entries that share a CDR3 protein sequence are merged under the most common genes and DNA. The V and J calls, along with clone size, are taken from TCRdb and not from the paper's own processing. The sample table lists around 200,000 distinct CDR3 sequences, around a tenth of them with a count of one. The ten most abundant clones make up about 5.2% of the sample.

The germline V gene specifies KGHSH as CDR1 and LQKENI as CDR2. The junction carries 11 bases between V and J, which are trimmed by 3 bases and 0 bases respectively. The CDR3 spans 16 residues, from the cysteine through the phenylalanine. Of all the DNA, just the CDR3 is kept, 48 bases in frame from base 1. This TCR came from a woman in her late teens or twenties in good health. Sequenced input: memory (CD45RO+) T cells sorted from blood. The cell subset or site label, as the study defines it: CD45RO+ enriched T cells. The sequence joins TRBV18 to TRBJ2-2, with the D gene call left open. CDR3 sequence: CASSPFSRANTGELFF. The nucleotides read TGTGCCAGCTCACCTTTTTCCCGTGCGAACACCGGGGAGCTGTTTTTT.